The text below deals with one T cell receptor beta chain. Antigen unknown. TCRdb's copy holds only in-frame clones and misses some; the assay was immunoSEQ multiplex PCR. The table lists approximately 89,000 clones, about 92% of them singletons. The sample is drawn from a study of T cell responses to AZD1222 COVID-19 vaccine. Study-level points and caveats: Repertoires were collected only later (after the peak T cell response had occurred).

This CDR3 is 15 amino acids long. Trimming pared 6 bases from V and 4 bases from J, leaving 18 bases between. Germline assignment: CDR1 SGDLS and CDR2 YYNGEE. The receptor's source is an adult in good health. This specimen was peripheral blood, taken on day 0 of AZD1222 vaccination. This chain links TRBV9 with TRBJ2-3; D perhaps matches TRBD1 (5 bases). The CDR3 here is CASTYQGKTSDTQYF. CDR3 bases: TGTGCCAGCACCTATCAGGGAAAGACCTCAGATACGCAGTATTTT.